The table lists the clone carrying this T cell receptor (beta chain) with a count of one. Its antigen is unknown. The data were obtained in a study of T cell repertoires in cytomegalovirus infection. Study-level findings and limits: Dominating the ex vivo response were TCR beta clonotypes that were CMV-specific and HLA-C-restricted.

Trimming shortened V by 1 base and J by 3 bases, and 6 bases separated the two germline ends. The CDR3 loop spans 14 amino acids. CDR1 is LNHDA, CDR2 SQIVND, per germline (reference sequence). TCRdb called the reads again in MiXCR, with one record for every CDR3 protein. Of 300,000 to 400,000 distinct CDR3 sequences detected, approximately 9.5% appear once; the ten largest clones hold roughly 4.5%. This sequence joins TRBV19 and TRBJ2-2; D unresolved. Sequencing was done on a sample of PBMCs. The sequence derives from a human donor in good health (CMV status not recorded). Some clones in this sample may be carry-over from other donors' samples. CDR3 amino acids: CASSIGDYTGELFF. The CDR3 DNA is TGTGCCAGTAGTATAGGTGATTACACCGGGGAGCTGTTTTTT.